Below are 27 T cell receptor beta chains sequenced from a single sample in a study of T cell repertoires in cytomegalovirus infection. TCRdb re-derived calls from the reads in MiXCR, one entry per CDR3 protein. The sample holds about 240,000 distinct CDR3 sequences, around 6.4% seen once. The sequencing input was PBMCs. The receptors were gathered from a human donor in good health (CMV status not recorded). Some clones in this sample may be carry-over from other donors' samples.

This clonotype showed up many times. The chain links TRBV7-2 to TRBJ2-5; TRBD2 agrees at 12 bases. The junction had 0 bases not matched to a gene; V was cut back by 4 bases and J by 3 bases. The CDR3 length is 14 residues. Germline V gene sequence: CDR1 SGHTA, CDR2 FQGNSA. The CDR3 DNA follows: TGTGCCAGCAGCTGGACTAGCGGGGAAGAGACCCAGTACTTC. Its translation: CASSWTSGEETQYF.

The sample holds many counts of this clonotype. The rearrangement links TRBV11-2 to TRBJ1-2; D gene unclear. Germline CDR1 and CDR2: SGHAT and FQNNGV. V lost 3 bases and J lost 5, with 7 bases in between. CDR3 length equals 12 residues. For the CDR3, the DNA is TGTGCCAGCAGCTTGACGGTATATGGCTACACCTTC. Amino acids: CASSLTVYGYTF.

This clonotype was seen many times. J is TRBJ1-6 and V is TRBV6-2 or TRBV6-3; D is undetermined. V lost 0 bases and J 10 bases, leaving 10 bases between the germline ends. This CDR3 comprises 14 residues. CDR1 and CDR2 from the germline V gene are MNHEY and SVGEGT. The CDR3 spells CASSYSKDTSPLHF. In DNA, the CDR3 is TGTGCCAGCAGTTACTCGAAAGATACATCACCCCTCCACTTT.

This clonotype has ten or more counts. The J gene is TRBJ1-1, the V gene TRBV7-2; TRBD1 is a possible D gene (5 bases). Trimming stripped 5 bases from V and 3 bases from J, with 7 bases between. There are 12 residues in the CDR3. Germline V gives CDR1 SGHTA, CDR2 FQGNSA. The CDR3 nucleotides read TGTGCCAGCAGCGACAGCGACACTGAAGCTTTCTTT. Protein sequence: CASSDSDTEAFF.

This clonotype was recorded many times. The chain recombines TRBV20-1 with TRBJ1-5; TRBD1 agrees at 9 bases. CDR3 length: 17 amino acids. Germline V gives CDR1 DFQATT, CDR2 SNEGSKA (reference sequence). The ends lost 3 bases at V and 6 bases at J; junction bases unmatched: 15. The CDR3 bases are TGCAGTGCTAGCCCCGGGACAGGGTCAATGTCGGGTCAGCCCCAGCATTTT. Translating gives CSASPGTGSMSGQPQHF.

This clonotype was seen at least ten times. CDR3 coding DNA: TGTGCCAGTAGTATAGATCGATGGGGCTACGAGCAGTACTTC. It yields the protein CASSIDRWGYEQYF. V is TRBV19 and J is TRBJ2-7; D is ambiguous. CDR3 size: 14 residues. CDR1 is LNHDA, CDR2 SQIVND, per germline (reference sequence). Trimming removed 0 bases from V and 3 bases from J, with 9 bases in between.

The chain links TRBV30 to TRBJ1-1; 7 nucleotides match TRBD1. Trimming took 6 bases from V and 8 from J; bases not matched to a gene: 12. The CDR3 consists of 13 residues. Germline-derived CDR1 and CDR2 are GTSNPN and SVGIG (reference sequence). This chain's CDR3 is CACFGEGASEAFF. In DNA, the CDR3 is TGTGCCTGCTTTGGAGAGGGGGCGTCGGAAGCTTTCTTT. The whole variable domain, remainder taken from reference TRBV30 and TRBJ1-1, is SQTIHQWPATLVQPVGSPLSLECTVEGTSNPNLYWYRQAAGRGLQLLFYSVGIGQISSEVPQNLSASRPQDRQFILSSKKLLLSDSGFYLCACFGEGASEAFFGQGTRLTVV.

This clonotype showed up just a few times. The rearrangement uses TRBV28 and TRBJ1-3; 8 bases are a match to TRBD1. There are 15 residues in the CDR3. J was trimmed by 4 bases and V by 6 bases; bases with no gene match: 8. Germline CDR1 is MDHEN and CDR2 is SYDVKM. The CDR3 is CASRGVGQGGNTIYF. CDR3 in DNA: TGTGCCAGCAGGGGAGTCGGACAGGGAGGAAACACCATATATTTT.

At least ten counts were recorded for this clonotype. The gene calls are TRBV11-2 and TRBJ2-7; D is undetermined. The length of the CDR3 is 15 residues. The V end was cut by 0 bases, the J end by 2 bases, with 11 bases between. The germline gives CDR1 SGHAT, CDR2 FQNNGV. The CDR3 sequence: CASSLDLVTAYEQYF. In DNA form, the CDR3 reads TGTGCCAGCAGCTTAGATCTGGTCACCGCCTACGAGCAGTACTTC.

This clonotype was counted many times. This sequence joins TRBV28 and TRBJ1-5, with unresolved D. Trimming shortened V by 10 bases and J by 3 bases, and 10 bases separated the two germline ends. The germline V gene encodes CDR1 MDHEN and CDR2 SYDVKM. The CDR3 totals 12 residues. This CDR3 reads CATASTNQPQHF. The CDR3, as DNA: TGTGCCACTGCCAGCACCAATCAGCCCCAGCATTTT.

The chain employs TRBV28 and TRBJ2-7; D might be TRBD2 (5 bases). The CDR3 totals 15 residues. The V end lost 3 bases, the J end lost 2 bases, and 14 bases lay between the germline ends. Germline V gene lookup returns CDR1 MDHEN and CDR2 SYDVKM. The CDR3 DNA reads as TGTGCCAGCAGTTTTCGGAGAGGGTGGACCTACGAGCAGTACTTC. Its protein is CASSFRRGWTYEQYF.

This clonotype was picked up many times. CDR3 DNA sequence: TGTGCCAGCAGTAGGCTTGAGCTTGGCACCGGGGAGCTGTTTTTT. Translating gives CASSRLELGTGELFF. The chain uses TRBV28 and TRBJ2-2; D is undetermined. The CDR3 spans 15 residues. V lost 5 bases and J lost 4, with 14 bases in between. Per germline, CDR1 MDHEN and CDR2 SYDVKM.

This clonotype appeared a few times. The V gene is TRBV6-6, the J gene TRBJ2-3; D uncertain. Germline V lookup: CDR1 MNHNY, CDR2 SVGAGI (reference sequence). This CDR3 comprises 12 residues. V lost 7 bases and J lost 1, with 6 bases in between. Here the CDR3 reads CASTKGTDTQYF. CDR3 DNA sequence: TGTGCCAGCACCAAGGGCACAGATACGCAGTATTTT.

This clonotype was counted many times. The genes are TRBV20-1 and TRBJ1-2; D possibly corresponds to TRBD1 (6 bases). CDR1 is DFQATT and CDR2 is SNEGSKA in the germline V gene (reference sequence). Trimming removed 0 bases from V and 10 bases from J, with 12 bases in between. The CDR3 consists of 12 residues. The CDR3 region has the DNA TGCAGTGCTAGAGATGATGGGGACACCTACACCTTC. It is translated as CSARDDGDTYTF.

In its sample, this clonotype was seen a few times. CDR3 residues: CASSQGSQNTEAFF. The CDR3 coding sequence is TGTGCCAGCAGCCAAGGCTCGCAGAACACTGAAGCTTTCTTT. The chain carries TRBV14 and TRBJ1-1, with D unclear. This CDR3 region has 14 residues. Germline CDR1 and CDR2: SGHDN and FVKESK. V lost 1 base and J lost 1, with 7 bases in between.

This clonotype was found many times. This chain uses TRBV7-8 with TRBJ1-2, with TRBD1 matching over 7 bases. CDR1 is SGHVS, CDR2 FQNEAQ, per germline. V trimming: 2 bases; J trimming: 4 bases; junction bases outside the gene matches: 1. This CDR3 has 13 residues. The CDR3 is CASSLRGPYGYTF. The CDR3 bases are TGTGCCAGCAGCTTAAGGGGGCCCTATGGCTACACCTTC.

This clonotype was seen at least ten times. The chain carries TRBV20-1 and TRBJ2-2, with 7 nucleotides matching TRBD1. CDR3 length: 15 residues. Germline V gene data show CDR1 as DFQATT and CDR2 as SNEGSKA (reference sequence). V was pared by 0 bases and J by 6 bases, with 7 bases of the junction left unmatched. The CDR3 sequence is CSARDGNQGAGELFF. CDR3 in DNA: TGCAGTGCTAGAGATGGGAACCAGGGGGCCGGGGAGCTGTTTTTT.

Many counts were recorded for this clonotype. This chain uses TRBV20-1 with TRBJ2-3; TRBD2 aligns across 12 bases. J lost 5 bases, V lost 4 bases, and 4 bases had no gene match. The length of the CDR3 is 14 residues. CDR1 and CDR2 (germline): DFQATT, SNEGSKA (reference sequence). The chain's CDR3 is CSAKLAGGRDTQYF. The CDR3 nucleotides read TGCAGTGCTAAACTAGCGGGGGGTCGAGATACGCAGTATTTT.

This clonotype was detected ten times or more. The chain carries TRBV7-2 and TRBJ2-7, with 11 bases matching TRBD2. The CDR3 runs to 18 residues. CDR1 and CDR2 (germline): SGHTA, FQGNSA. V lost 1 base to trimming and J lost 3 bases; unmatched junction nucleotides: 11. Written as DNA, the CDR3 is TGTGCCAGCAGCTTAGGCCTAGCGGGGGGAGGGGCCTTCTACGAGCAGTACTTC. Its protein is CASSLGLAGGGAFYEQYF. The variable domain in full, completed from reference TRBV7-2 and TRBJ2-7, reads GAGVSQSPSNKVTEKGKDVELRCDPISGHTALYWYRQSLGQGLEFLIYFQGNSAPDKSGLPSDRFSAERTGGSVSTLTIQRTQQEDSAVYLCASSLGLAGGGAFYEQYFGPGTRLTVT.

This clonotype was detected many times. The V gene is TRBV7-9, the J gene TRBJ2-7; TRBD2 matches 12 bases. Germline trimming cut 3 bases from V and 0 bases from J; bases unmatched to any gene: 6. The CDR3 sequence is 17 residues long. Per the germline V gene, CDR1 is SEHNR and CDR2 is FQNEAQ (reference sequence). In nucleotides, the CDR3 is TGTGCCAGCAGCTTGCTAGCGGGGGGGACGAGCTCCTACGAGCAGTACTTC. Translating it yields CASSLLAGGTSSYEQYF. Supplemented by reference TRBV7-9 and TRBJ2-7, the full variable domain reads DTGVSQNPRHKITKRGQNVTFRCDPISEHNRLYWYRQTLGQGPEFLTYFQNEAQLEKSRLLSDRFSAERPKGSFSTLEIQRTEQGDSAMYLCASSLLAGGTSSYEQYFGPGTRLTVT.

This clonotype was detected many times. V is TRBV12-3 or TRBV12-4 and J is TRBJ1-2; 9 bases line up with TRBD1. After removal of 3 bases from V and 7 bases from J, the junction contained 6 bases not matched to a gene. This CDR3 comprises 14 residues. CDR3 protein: CASSFSGTGIGYTF. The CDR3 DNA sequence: TGTGCCAGCAGTTTTTCCGGGACAGGGATTGGCTACACCTTC.

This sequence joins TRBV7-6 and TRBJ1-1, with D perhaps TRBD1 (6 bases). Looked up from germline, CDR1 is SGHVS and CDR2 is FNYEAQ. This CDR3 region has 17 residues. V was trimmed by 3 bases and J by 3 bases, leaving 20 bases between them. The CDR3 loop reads CASSFGGAGSGYTEAFF. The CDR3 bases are TGTGCCAGCAGCTTCGGGGGGGCCGGTTCGGGGTACACTGAAGCTTTCTTT.

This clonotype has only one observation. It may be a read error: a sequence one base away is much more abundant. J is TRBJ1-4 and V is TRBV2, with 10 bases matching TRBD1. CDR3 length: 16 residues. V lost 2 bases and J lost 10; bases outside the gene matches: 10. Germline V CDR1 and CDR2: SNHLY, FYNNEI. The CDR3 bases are TGTGCCAGCAGTGAACTCCGACAGGGGGCCAGTGTAAAACTGTTTTTT. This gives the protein CASSELRQGASVKLFF.

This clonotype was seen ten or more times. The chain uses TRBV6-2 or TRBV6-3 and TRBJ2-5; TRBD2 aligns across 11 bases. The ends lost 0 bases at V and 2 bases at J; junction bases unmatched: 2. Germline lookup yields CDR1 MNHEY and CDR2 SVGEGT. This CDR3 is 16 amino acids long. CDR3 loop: CASSYSTSGVQETQYF. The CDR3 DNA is TGTGCCAGCAGTTACTCGACTAGCGGGGTTCAAGAGACCCAGTACTTC.

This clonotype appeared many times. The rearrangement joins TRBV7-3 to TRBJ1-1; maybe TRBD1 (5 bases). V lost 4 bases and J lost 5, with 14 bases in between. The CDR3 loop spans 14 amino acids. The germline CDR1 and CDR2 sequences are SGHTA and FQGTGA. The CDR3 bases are TGTGCCAGCAGCTCAACCGGGGGGATAACTGAAGCTTTCTTT. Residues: CASSSTGGITEAFF. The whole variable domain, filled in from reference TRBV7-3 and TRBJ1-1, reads GAGVSQTPSNKVTEKGKYVELRCDPISGHTALYWYRQSLGQGPEFLIYFQGTGAADDSGLPNDRFFAVRPEGSVSTLKIQRTERGDSAVYLCASSSTGGITEAFFGQGTRLTVV.

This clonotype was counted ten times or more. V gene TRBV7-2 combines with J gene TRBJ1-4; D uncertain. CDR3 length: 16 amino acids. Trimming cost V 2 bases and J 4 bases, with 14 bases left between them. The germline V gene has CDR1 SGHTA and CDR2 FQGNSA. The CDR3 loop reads CASSLRVASINEKLFF. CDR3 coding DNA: TGTGCCAGCAGCTTACGAGTGGCCTCGATTAATGAAAAACTGTTTTTT.

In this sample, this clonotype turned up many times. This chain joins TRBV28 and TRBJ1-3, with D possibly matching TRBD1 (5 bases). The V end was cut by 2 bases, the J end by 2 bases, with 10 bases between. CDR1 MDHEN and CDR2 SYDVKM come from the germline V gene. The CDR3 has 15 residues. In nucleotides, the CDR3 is TGTGCCAGCAGTTTAATCGGGGCCCCTGGAAACACCATATATTTT. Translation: CASSLIGAPGNTIYF.